The 3 T cell receptor beta chains below all came from one sample that was sequenced in a study of shared clonotypes between healthy human individuals. Libraries were prepared by immunoSEQ multiplex PCR; TCRdb keeps only in-frame clonotypes and omits some of them. The sample has approximately 510,000 clones; 79% are singletons. The material sequenced was PBMCs. These TCRs come from a woman aged 40 to 50 in good health. Some clones in this sample may be carry-over from other donors' samples.

The chain carries TRBV19 and TRBJ2-1, with 9 bases identical to TRBD1. CDR1 and CDR2 (germline): LNHDA, SQIVND (reference sequence). The CDR3 consists of 19 residues. Germline trimming cut 5 bases from V and 6 bases from J; bases unmatched to any gene: 20. CDR3 loop: CASSAPGQGFKEFSNEQFF. CDR3 coding DNA: TGTGCCAGTAGTGCTCCGGGACAGGGATTTAAAGAGTTTTCCAATGAGCAGTTCTTC.

This clone turned up a few times. The chain recombines TRBV2 with TRBJ1-5; no clear D. The CDR3 contains 14 residues. V was pared by 5 bases and J by 2 bases, with 10 bases between. CDR1 is SNHLY and CDR2 is FYNNEI in the germline V gene. The CDR3 coding sequence is TGTGCCAGCAGTCGGCAGGACCGCAATCAGCCCCAGCATTTT. Protein sequence: CASSRQDRNQPQHF.

This clone was seen more than once but under ten times. The chain couples TRBV5-4 to TRBJ2-1; 10 bases are a match to TRBD1. CDR1 SGHNT and CDR2 YYREEE come from the germline V gene (reference sequence). The CDR3 is 17 residues long. V lost 4 bases, J lost 6 bases, and 13 bases stayed unmatched. The CDR3 DNA reads TGTGCCAGCAGCCCCGGGACAGGGGCTTCTTGGGGCAATGAGCAGTTCTTC. This encodes CASSPGTGASWGNEQFF.